Below, one T cell receptor beta chain is given with its context. Its antigen is not identified. V lost 6 bases and J 6 bases, leaving 9 bases between the germline ends. Germline V gives CDR1 DFQATT, CDR2 SNEGSKA (reference sequence). The CDR3 consists of 11 residues. The sample is drawn from a study of cytomegalovirus exposure and HLA in healthy donors. General study results and limits: By HLA locus, TCR association rates varied in a later analysis, with DRB1 showing the most and HLA-C the fewest. For most TCR beta V segments, an earlier analysis put the productive rate at about 87% or about 30% of the time. Association of a missense DCLRE1C variant with TCR beta V- and J-gene trimming was reported in a later analysis. In vitro checks showed that three CMV-associated chains really do target CMV antigens.

This PCR relied on a set of 60 Vbeta primers and 13 Jbeta primers. Measured with immunoSEQ multiplex PCR; TCRdb has only the in-frame clones, and not every one. The profile covers over 65,000 clones, with around 72% appearing a single time and just under 7.5% taken by the ten largest. The chain couples TRBV20-1 to TRBJ2-1; D possibly corresponds to TRBD2 (5 bases). Sequencing was carried out using PBMCs. The receptor was isolated from a woman in her twenties or thirties in good health and CMV-seropositive. The CDR3 coding sequence is TGCAGTGCGGGCGGAGGCAATGAGCAGTTCTTC. Translation gives CSAGGGNEQFF.